This T cell receptor (beta chain) is drawn from a study of CD8 T cells in ankylosing spondylitis. Study observations and caveats: A TCR beta motif of under 10 highly homologous variants appeared characteristic of ankylosing spondylitis blood. The disease-linked clones had a CD8+ phenotype and low blood frequencies.

This clonotype was seen many times. The antigen is undetermined. Quantitative molecular-barcoded 5'-RACE generated the TCR beta libraries. TCRdb passed the 5' RACE reads through MiXCR, listing each CDR3 protein once. The sample holds fewer than 30,000 distinct CDR3 sequences, roughly 2.5% seen once. V shed 3 bases, J shed 1 base, and the junction held 10 bases outside the gene matches. The CDR3 covers 17 residues. CDR1 and CDR2 (germline): SGDLS, YYNGEE. The clonotype was recovered from a female donor with ankylosing spondylitis or in good health (not recorded which). V usage is TRBV9 and J usage is TRBJ1-1; 9 positions agree with TRBD1. The sample comprised blood, either unsorted or a sorted T cell fraction (not recorded which). The CDR3: CASSGGPPTGGNTEAFF. In DNA, the CDR3 is TGTGCCAGCAGCGGCGGGCCCCCGACAGGGGGGAACACTGAAGCTTTCTTT. The full variable domain, with the rest looked up from reference TRBV9 and TRBJ1-1, is DSGVTQTPKHLITATGQRVTLRCSPRSGDLSVYWYQQSLDQGLQFLIQYYNGEERAKGNILERFSAQQFPDLHSELNLSSLELGDSALYFCASSGGPPTGGNTEAFFGQGTRLTVV.